Below, 10 T cell receptor beta chains from the same sample are listed, as sequenced in a study of blood T cell repertoires in COVID-19. Profiling relied on immunoSEQ multiplex PCR, and the TCRdb table lists in-frame clones only, not all of them. Of tens of thousands of clones in the sample, more than 70% were seen once. Input material: peripheral blood. The receptors were gathered from a man in his fifties with COVID-19, enrolled during active disease.

The rearrangement links TRBV7-3 to TRBJ2-4, with 8 bases fitting TRBD1. The V and J ends lost 2 bases and 5 bases, in that order; junction bases with no gene match: 2. Germline V CDR1 and CDR2: SGHTA, FQGTGA. CDR3 length: 14 residues. The CDR3 sequence: CASSLGQGENIQYF. The DNA for the CDR3 is TGTGCCAGCAGCTTAGGACAGGGAGAAAACATTCAGTACTTC.

This clone was seen a few times. The CDR3 DNA reads as TGTGCCAGCAGTCCGACAGGGGCTGGCAATCAGCCCCAGCATTTT. Translation: CASSPTGAGNQPQHF. The chain is built from TRBV27 and TRBJ1-5; TRBD1 aligns across 8 bases. The V and J ends lost 5 bases and 2 bases, in that order; junction bases with no gene match: 5. From germline, CDR1 is MNHEY and CDR2 SMNVEV (reference sequence). The CDR3 is made up of 15 amino acids.

The chain is built from TRBV30 and TRBJ1-1, with TRBD1 matching over 8 bases. This CDR3 is 13 amino acids long. J gave up 4 bases and V 3 bases, and 4 bases lay outside the gene matches. The germline V gene has CDR1 GTSNPN and CDR2 SVGIG (reference sequence). The CDR3: CAWSADRGTEAFF. The CDR3 DNA is TGTGCCTGGAGCGCCGACAGGGGCACTGAAGCTTTCTTT.

The rearrangement links TRBV6-6 to TRBJ1-3, with D perhaps TRBD1 (6 bases). This CDR3 comprises 13 residues. V gave up 6 bases and J gave up 4 bases, with 10 bases separating them. Germline CDR1 MNHNY, CDR2 SVGAGI (reference sequence). CDR3 nucleotide sequence: TGTGCCAGCAGAGGGGGTTTCGGAAACACCATATATTTT. Amino acid sequence: CASRGGFGNTIYF.

The chain links TRBV7-9 to TRBJ2-7, with unresolved D. The CDR3 spans 15 residues. The V end was cut by 2 bases, the J end by 1 base, with 12 bases between. Germline V gene data show CDR1 as SEHNR and CDR2 as FQNEAQ (reference sequence). CDR3: CASSLSLSVSYEQYF. Here the CDR3 DNA reads TGTGCCAGCAGCTTATCCCTTTCGGTGTCCTACGAGCAGTACTTC.

This clone has only a few counts. This chain joins TRBV5-1 and TRBJ1-3, with a possible D match to TRBD1 (5 bases). The CDR3 loop spans 15 amino acids. V was trimmed by 5 bases and J by 2 bases, leaving 14 bases between them. CDR1 is SGHRS and CDR2 is YFSETQ in the germline V gene. DNA for the CDR3: TGCGCCAGCAGTCCAACAGGAATTCCTGGAAACACCATATATTTT. It yields the protein CASSPTGIPGNTIYF.

The J gene is TRBJ1-3, the V gene TRBV25-1; 10 nucleotides match TRBD1. J was trimmed by 0 bases and V by 6 bases; bases with no gene match: 5. The CDR3 totals 16 residues. Germline V gives CDR1 MGHDK, CDR2 SYGVNS. The CDR3 here is CASRMDRGASGNTIYF. DNA for the CDR3: TGTGCCAGCAGGATGGACAGGGGGGCCTCTGGAAACACCATATATTTT. The full variable domain, with the rest looked up from reference TRBV25-1 and TRBJ1-3, is EADIYQTPRYLVIGTGKKITLECSQTMGHDKMYWYQQDPGMELHLIHYSYGVNSTEKGDLSSESTVSRIRTEHFPLTLESARPSHTSQYLCASRMDRGASGNTIYFGEGSWLTVV.

This clone was seen a single time. The chain recombines TRBV9 with TRBJ2-5; D perhaps matches TRBD1 (5 bases). Trimming pared 0 bases from V and 1 base from J, leaving 10 bases between. The CDR3 extends over 15 amino acids. The germline gives CDR1 SGDLS, CDR2 YYNGEE. Here the CDR3 reads CASSVGQGTQETQYF. CDR3 bases: TGTGCCAGCAGCGTAGGGCAGGGAACCCAAGAGACCCAGTACTTC.

This clone is a singleton in its sample. This rearrangement joins TRBV5-1 to TRBJ2-5, with D perhaps matching TRBD1 (6 bases). Looked up from germline, CDR1 is SGHRS and CDR2 is YFSETQ. The V and J ends lost 4 bases and 6 bases respectively, with 16 bases between them. The CDR3 is made up of 14 amino acids. The CDR3 here is CASSLSTGRQTQYF. In nucleotides, the CDR3 is TGCGCCAGCAGCCTATCGACAGGACGGCAGACCCAGTACTTC.

The rearrangement links TRBV7-3 to TRBJ2-7, with a weak D call TRBD2 (5 bases). Trimming took 2 bases from V and 4 from J, leaving 15 bases between them. Germline V gene sequence: CDR1 SGHTA, CDR2 FQGTGA. The CDR3 sequence is 15 residues long. CDR3 sequence reads: CASSLAGGQGYEQYF. CDR3 in DNA: TGTGCCAGCAGCTTAGCCGGAGGTCAAGGATACGAGCAGTACTTC.